What follows are 19 T cell receptor beta chains derived from one specimen sequenced in a study of cytomegalovirus exposure and HLA in healthy donors. Researchers ran the PCR with 60 Vbeta and 13 Jbeta primers. Profiled with immunoSEQ multiplex PCR; TCRdb holds only in-frame clones, not every one. This sample has just under 95,000 clones, with over 75% found just once. The sequenced material came from PBMCs. Receptors were obtained from a man aged 50 to 59 in good health and CMV-seropositive.

This clone was counted once. The rearrangement links TRBV9 to TRBJ2-5; TRBD2 might be the D (5 bases). The CDR3 contains 17 residues. V was cut by 2 bases and J by 1 base, with 18 bases left in between. CDR1 and CDR2 from the germline V gene are SGDLS and YYNGEE. The CDR3 nucleotides read TGTGCCAGCAGCGTGGGATCGGACTTCCCCCCCCAAGAGACCCAGTACTTC. The encoded protein is CASSVGSDFPPQETQYF.

This chain links TRBV4-2 with TRBJ1-1; D not certain. Trimming stripped 4 bases from V and 4 bases from J, with 25 bases between. Per germline, CDR1 LGHNA and CDR2 YNFKEQ. The CDR3 contains 18 residues. CDR3 in DNA: TGTGCCAGCAGCCCCCTGGTACTTTCCGGAGGACCGGGCACTGAAGCTTTCTTT. It codes for CASSPLVLSGGPGTEAFF.

The V and J genes are TRBV5-1 and TRBJ2-3; 12 bases map to TRBD2. CDR1 is SGHRS and CDR2 is YFSETQ in the germline V gene. The trim removed 2 bases at V and 6 bases at J, leaving 4 bases unmatched. CDR3 size: 15 residues. The CDR3 sequence is CASSFPSGGADTQYF. The CDR3 region has the DNA TGCGCCAGCAGCTTCCCTAGCGGGGGGGCGGATACGCAGTATTTT.

The chain joins TRBV6-6 to TRBJ2-5; tentatively, D is TRBD2 (6 bases). V gave up 6 bases and J gave up 5 bases, with 10 bases separating them. Germline CDR1 is MNHNY and CDR2 is SVGAGI (reference sequence). There are 12 residues in the CDR3. The CDR3, as DNA: TGTGCCAGCAGCCCCGGAGGGGAGACCCAGTACTTC. Its translation is CASSPGGETQYF.

V is TRBV9 and J is TRBJ1-1; D not resolved. Germline lookup yields CDR1 SGDLS and CDR2 YYNGEE. V was trimmed by 4 bases and J by 4 bases, leaving 14 bases between them. The CDR3 contains 14 residues. DNA of the CDR3: TGTGCCAGCAGCCCTCACGGAGGGTTCACTGAAGCTTTCTTT. This gives the protein CASSPHGGFTEAFF.

The chain carries TRBV11-1 and TRBJ1-1; D might be TRBD1 (6 bases). The CDR3 is 13 residues long. V was pared by 5 bases and J by 0 bases, with 7 bases between. CDR1 is SGHAT, CDR2 FQDESV, per germline (reference sequence). CDR3 protein: CASSGQLNTEAFF. DNA for the CDR3: TGTGCCAGCAGCGGACAGTTGAACACTGAAGCTTTCTTT.

This clone was counted a few times. The gene calls are TRBV7-3 and TRBJ2-3, with D unresolved. The CDR3 totals 13 residues. CDR1 is SGHTA, CDR2 FQGTGA, per germline. Trimming cost V 5 bases and J 3 bases, with 9 bases left between them. The chain's CDR3 is CASSPDLTDTQYF. The CDR3 DNA reads as TGTGCCAGCAGCCCAGACTTAACAGATACGCAGTATTTT. The complete variable domain, with remaining parts taken from reference TRBV7-3 and TRBJ2-3, reads GAGVSQTPSNKVTEKGKYVELRCDPISGHTALYWYRQSLGQGPEFLIYFQGTGAADDSGLPNDRFFAVRPEGSVSTLKIQRTERGDSAVYLCASSPDLTDTQYFGPGTRLTVL.

The CDR3 DNA is TGTGCCAGCAGCCTCAACTCCACGGGATATTCTGGGGCCAACGTCCTGACTTTC. It yields the protein CASSLNSTGYSGANVLTF. The rearrangement joins TRBV5-7 to TRBJ2-6, with D perhaps TRBD2 (5 bases). TRBV5-7 is classed as an ORF, of uncertain function. The CDR3 has 18 residues. Trimming removed 4 bases from V and 1 base from J, with 18 bases in between.

This chain uses TRBV7-2 with TRBJ2-1, with 8 bases lining up with TRBD1. Germline V gene sequence: CDR1 SGHTA, CDR2 FQGNSA. This CDR3 has 15 residues. The V segment lost 5 bases and the J segment 0 bases; nucleotides outside the gene matches: 3. The DNA of the CDR3 is TGTGCCAGCAGCGCCGGGACAGGCTCCTACAATGAGCAGTTCTTC. This gives the protein CASSAGTGSYNEQFF.

This chain joins TRBV9 and TRBJ2-7, with 8 bases that match TRBD2. Looked up from germline, CDR1 is SGDLS and CDR2 is YYNGEE. After removal of 0 bases from V and 5 bases from J, the junction contained 7 bases not matched to a gene. This CDR3 has 15 residues. Here the CDR3 DNA reads TGTGCCAGCAGCGTAGGGGGAGGACTAGCCGACGAGCAGTACTTC. Protein product: CASSVGGGLADEQYF.

This chain uses TRBV30 with TRBJ1-3, with D perhaps TRBD1 (6 bases). This CDR3 region has 12 residues. Germline CDR1 and CDR2: GTSNPN and SVGIG (reference sequence). This CDR3 is CASRGGGNTIYF. The CDR3 DNA reads as TGTGCTTCGAGGGGGGGAGGAAACACCATATATTTT.

As regards this clone: The junction shows a germline mismatch at one end, possibly a read error. J is TRBJ2-1 and V is TRBV7-7, with D possibly matching TRBD1 (6 bases). Per the germline V gene, CDR1 is SSHAT and CDR2 is FNYEAQ (reference sequence). The CDR3 contains 13 residues. The CDR3 sequence: CANSPNREGEQFF. The CDR3 DNA sequence: TGTGCCAACAGCCCCAACAGGGAAGGTGAGCAGTTCTTC.

V usage is TRBV6-6 and J usage is TRBJ1-2; 7 bases map to TRBD1. The CDR3 covers 13 residues. Per germline, CDR1 MNHNY and CDR2 SVGAGI (reference sequence). V trimming: 2 bases; J trimming: 6 bases; junction bases outside the gene matches: 3. The CDR3 DNA follows: TGTGCCAGCAGTTACGGGACAGTAGATGGCTACACCTTC. Translating it yields CASSYGTVDGYTF.

The chain uses TRBV4-3 and TRBJ2-7; D perhaps matches TRBD1 (6 bases). The germline gives CDR1 LGHNA, CDR2 YSLEER. The CDR3 totals 16 residues. The V end lost 1 base, the J end lost 3 bases, and 16 bases lay between the germline ends. As DNA, the CDR3 is TGCGCCAGCAGCCAAGGCCGGGACCAGGGGCTCTACGAGCAGTACTTC. Translating gives CASSQGRDQGLYEQYF.

The V and J genes are TRBV5-4 and TRBJ2-5; D is unclear. The J call could be wrong; TRBJ2-7 is a better fit for the DNA end. Germline values: CDR1 SGHNT, CDR2 YYREEE (reference sequence). The CDR3 runs to 13 residues. The DNA for the CDR3 is TGTGCCAGCAGCTTCGAGCGAAGTTACGAGCAGTACTTC. Translated: CASSFERSYEQYF.

For the CDR3, the DNA is TGTGCCAGCAGCCAAGAAAGCACAGGGAGTATCTACACCTTC. Amino acids: CASSQESTGSIYTF. The rearrangement links TRBV14 to TRBJ1-2; D is perhaps TRBD1 (6 bases). Germline values: CDR1 SGHDN, CDR2 FVKESK. This CDR3 is 14 amino acids long. The V end lost 0 bases, the J end lost 10 bases, and 15 bases lay between the germline ends.

The genes are TRBV27 and TRBJ2-3; 9 bases are shared with TRBD2. V lost 1 base to trimming and J lost 0 bases; unmatched junction nucleotides: 5. The germline gives CDR1 MNHEY, CDR2 SMNVEV (reference sequence). CDR3 size: 17 residues. The CDR3 coding sequence is TGTGCCAGCAGTTTATACGGGCTAGCGGGGAGCACAGATACGCAGTATTTT. It is translated as CASSLYGLAGSTDTQYF.

The V call is TRBV27, the J call TRBJ2-5, with 9 positions matching TRBD1. V gave up 6 bases and J gave up 5 bases; unmatched junction bases: 10. Per the germline V gene, CDR1 is MNHEY and CDR2 is SMNVEV (reference sequence). This CDR3 has 15 residues. This CDR3 reads CASSRGQGIWETQYF. The CDR3 DNA reads TGTGCCAGCAGCCGCGGACAGGGGATATGGGAGACCCAGTACTTC.

The chain uses TRBV5-1 and TRBJ1-3, with TRBD1 matching over 11 bases. The V and J ends lost 4 bases and 1 base, in that order; junction bases with no gene match: 7. The germline gives CDR1 SGHRS, CDR2 YFSETQ. CDR3 size: 17 residues. CDR3 nucleotides: TGCGCCAGCAGCCTAGGACAGGGGGCGCGTTCTGGAAACACCATATATTTT. Protein product: CASSLGQGARSGNTIYF.